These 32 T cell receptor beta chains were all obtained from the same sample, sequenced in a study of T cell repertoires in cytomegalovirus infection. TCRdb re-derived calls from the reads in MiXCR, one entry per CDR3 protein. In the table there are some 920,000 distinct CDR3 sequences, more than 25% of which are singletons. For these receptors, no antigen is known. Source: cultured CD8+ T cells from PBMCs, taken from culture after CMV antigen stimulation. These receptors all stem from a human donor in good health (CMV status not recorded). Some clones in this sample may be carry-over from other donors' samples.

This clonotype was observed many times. The CDR3 nucleotides read TGTGCCAGCAGTTACTTAGGGGCTTTCACCGGGGAGCTGTTTTTT. This codes for CASSYLGAFTGELFF. This chain uses TRBV6-2 or TRBV6-3 with TRBJ2-2; D perhaps matches TRBD1 (5 bases). This CDR3 has 15 amino acids. Germline CDR1 and CDR2: MNHEY and SVGEGT. The V gene lost 1 base and the J gene lost 4 bases, with 10 bases spanning the gap.

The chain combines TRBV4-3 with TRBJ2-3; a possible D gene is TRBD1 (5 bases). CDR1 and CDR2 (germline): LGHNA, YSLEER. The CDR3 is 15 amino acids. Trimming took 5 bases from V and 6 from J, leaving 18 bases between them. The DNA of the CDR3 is TGCGCCAGCAGCGAAGGGGTGCTTCTGGGGGATACGCAGTATTTT. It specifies CASSEGVLLGDTQYF.

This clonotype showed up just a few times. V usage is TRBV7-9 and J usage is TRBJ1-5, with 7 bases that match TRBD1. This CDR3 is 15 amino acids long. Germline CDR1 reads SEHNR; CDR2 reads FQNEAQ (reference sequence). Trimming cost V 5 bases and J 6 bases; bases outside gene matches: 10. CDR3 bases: TGTGCCAGCAGCCTTGTACAGGGGCCCCCTCAGCCCCAGCATTTT. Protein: CASSLVQGPPQPQHF.

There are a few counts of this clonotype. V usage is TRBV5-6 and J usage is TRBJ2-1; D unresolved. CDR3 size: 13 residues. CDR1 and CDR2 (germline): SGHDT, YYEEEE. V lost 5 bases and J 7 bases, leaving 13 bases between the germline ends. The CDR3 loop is CASSPLLGNEQFF. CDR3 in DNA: TGTGCCAGCAGTCCCCTTCTTGGGAATGAGCAGTTCTTC. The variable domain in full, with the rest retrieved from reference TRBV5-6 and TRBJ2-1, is DAGVTQSPTHLIKTRGQQVTLRCSPKSGHDTVSWYQQALGQGPQFIFQYYEEEERQRGNFPDRFSGHQFPNYSSELNVNALLLGDSALYLCASSPLLGNEQFFGPGTRLTVL.

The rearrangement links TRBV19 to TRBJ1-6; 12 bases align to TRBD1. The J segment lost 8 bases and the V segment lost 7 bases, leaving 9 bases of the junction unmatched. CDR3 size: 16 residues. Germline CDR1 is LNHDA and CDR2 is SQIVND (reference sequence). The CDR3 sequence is CASTFRDRGPDSPLHF. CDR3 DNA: TGTGCCAGTACCTTTCGGGACAGGGGGCCCGATTCACCCCTCCACTTT.

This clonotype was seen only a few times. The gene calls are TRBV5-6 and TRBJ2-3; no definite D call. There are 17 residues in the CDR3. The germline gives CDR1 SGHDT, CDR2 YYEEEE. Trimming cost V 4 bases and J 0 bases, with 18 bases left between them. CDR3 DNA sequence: TGTGCCAGCAGCCCGCTCAAGGATTCAACTAGCACAGATACGCAGTATTTT. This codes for CASSPLKDSTSTDTQYF.

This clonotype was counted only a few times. CDR3 sequence: CASSAGQGLEAFF. CDR3 coding DNA: TGTGCCAGTAGTGCCGGACAGGGCCTAGAGGCTTTCTTT. This chain uses TRBV19 with TRBJ1-1, with TRBD1 matching over 8 bases. Trimming at V came to 5 bases and at J to 11 bases, leaving 10 bases not matched to a gene. CDR3 size: 13 residues. Germline CDR1 and CDR2: LNHDA and SQIVND (reference sequence).

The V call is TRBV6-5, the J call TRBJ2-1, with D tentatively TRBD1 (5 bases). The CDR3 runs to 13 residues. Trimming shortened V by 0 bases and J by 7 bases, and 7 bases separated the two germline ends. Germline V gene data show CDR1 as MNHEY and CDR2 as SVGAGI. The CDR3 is CASSYSYRNEQFF. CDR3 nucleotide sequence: TGTGCCAGCAGTTACTCGTACAGGAATGAGCAGTTCTTC.

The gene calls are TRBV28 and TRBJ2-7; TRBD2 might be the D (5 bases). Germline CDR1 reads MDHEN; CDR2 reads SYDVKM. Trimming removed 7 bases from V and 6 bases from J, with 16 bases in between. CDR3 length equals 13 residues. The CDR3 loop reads CASKVWGGSEQYV. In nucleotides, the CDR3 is TGTGCCAGCAAGGTCTGGGGTGGGAGCGAGCAGTACGTC.

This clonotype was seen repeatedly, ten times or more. This CDR3 is CASSLYAGAPGNEQFF. The CDR3 nucleotides read TGTGCCAGCAGCTTATACGCGGGGGCGCCGGGCAATGAGCAGTTCTTC. This chain connects TRBV7-2 to TRBJ2-1; TRBD2 is a possible D gene (7 bases). The germline V and J ends were trimmed by 2 bases and 6 bases, with 17 bases remaining between them. The germline CDR1 and CDR2 sequences are SGHTA and FQGNSA. There are 16 residues in the CDR3.

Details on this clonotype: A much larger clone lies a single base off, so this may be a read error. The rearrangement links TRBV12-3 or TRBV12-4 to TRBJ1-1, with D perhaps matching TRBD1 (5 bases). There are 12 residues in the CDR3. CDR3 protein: CVSGTLGSEAFF. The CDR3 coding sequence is TGTGTCAGCGGGACTCTGGGGTCGGAAGCTTTCTTT.

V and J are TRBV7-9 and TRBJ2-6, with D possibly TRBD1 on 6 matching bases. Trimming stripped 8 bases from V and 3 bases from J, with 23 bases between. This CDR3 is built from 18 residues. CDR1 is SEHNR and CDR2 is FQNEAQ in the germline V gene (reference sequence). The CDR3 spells CASPHRERLPYGANVLTF. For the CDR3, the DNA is TGTGCCAGCCCCCACAGGGAACGCCTTCCTTATGGGGCCAACGTCCTGACTTTC.

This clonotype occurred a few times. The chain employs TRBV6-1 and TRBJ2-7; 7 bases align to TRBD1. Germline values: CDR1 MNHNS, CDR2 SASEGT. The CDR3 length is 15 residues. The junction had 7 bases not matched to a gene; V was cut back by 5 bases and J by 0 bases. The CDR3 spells CASSIWTGLSYEQYF. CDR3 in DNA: TGTGCCAGCAGTATCTGGACAGGTCTCTCCTACGAGCAGTACTTC.

The CDR3 reads CASSEWAAETQYF. The CDR3 DNA is TGTGCCAGCAGTGAATGGGCAGCAGAGACCCAGTACTTC. The V call is TRBV25-1, the J call TRBJ2-5, with D hard to call. CDR3 length: 13 amino acids. Per the germline V gene, CDR1 is MGHDK and CDR2 is SYGVNS. The V gene lost 1 base and the J gene lost 4 bases, with 7 bases spanning the gap.

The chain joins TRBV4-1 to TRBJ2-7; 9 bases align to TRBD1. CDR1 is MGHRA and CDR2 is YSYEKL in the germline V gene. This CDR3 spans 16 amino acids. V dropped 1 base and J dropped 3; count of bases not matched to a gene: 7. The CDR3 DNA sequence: TGCGCCAGCAGCCAAGCTACGGGGACAGGGTACTACGAGCAGTACGTC. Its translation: CASSQATGTGYYEQYV.

CDR3 in amino acids: CASTPGGWAAFF. CDR3 DNA: TGTGCCAGTACCCCCGGGGGTTGGGCGGCTTTCTTT. This chain joins TRBV19 and TRBJ1-1; possible D gene TRBD1, 5 bases. V lost 7 bases and J lost 11, with 17 bases in between. Germline CDR1 is LNHDA and CDR2 is SQIVND (reference sequence). This CDR3 is built from 12 residues.

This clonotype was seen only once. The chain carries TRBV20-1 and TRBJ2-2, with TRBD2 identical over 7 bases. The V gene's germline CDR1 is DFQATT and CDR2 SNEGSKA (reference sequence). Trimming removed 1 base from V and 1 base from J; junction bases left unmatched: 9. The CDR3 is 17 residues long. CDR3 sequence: CSARGTWVAGNTGELFF. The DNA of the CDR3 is TGCAGTGCTAGAGGGACTTGGGTAGCGGGGAACACCGGGGAGCTGTTTTTT.

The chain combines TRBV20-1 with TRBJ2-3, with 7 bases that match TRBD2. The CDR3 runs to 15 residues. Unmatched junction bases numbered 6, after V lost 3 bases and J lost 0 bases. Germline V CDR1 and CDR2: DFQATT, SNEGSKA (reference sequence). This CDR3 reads CSARRAGESTDTQYF. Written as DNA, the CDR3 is TGCAGTGCTAGGCGGGCGGGGGAAAGCACAGATACGCAGTATTTT.

The CDR3 protein is CASSAGDTAYGYTF. CDR3 bases: TGCGCCAGCAGCGCCGGGGACACGGCCTATGGCTACACCTTC. V usage is TRBV10-2 and J usage is TRBJ1-2; D perhaps matches TRBD1 (6 bases). Germline CDR1 and CDR2: WSHSY and SAAADI. V lost 6 bases to trimming and J lost 4 bases, with 15 bases between them. CDR3 size: 14 residues.

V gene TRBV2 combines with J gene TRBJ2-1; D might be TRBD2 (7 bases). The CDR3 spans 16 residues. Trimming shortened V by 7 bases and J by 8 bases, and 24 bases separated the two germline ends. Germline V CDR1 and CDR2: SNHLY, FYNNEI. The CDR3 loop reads CASMNGGGPPGDEQFF. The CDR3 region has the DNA TGTGCCAGCATGAATGGCGGGGGCCCCCCCGGCGATGAGCAGTTCTTC.

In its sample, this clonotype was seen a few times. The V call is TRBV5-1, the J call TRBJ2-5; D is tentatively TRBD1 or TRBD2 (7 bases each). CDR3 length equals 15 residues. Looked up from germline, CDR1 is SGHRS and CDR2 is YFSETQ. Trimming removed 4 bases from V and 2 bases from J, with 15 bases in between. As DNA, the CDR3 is TGCGCCAGCAGCGGGGGGGGACAGTTACAAGAGACCCAGTACTTC. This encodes CASSGGGQLQETQYF.

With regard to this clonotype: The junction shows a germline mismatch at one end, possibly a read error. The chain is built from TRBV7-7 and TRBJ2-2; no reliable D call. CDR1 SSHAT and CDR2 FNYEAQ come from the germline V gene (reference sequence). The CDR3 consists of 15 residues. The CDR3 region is CASSLGYNPTGELFF. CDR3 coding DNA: TGTGCTAGCAGCTTGGGGTATAACCCCACCGGGGAGCTGTTTTTT.

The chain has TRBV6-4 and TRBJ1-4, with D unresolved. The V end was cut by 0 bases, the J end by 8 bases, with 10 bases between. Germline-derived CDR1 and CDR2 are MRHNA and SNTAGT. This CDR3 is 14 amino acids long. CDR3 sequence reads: CASSDSTAGEKLFF. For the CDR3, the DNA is TGTGCCAGCAGTGACTCTACAGCGGGCGAAAAACTGTTTTTT.

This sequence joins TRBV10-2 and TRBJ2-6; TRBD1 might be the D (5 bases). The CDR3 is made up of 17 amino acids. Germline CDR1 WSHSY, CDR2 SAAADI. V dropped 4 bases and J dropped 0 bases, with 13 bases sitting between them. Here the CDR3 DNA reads TGCGCCAGCAGTGGGTCCAGGGTGGGCTCTGGGGCCAACGTCCTGACTTTC. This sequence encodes CASSGSRVGSGANVLTF.

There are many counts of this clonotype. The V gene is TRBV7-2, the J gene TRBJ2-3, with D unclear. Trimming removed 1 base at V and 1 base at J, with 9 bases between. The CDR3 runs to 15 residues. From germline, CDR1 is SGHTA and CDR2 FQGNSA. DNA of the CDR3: TGTGCCAGCAGCTTAGGATTGCGAGGCACAGATACGCAGTATTTT. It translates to CASSLGLRGTDTQYF.

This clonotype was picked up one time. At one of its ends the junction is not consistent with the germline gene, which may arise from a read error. The CDR3 nucleotides are TGTGTCAGCAGCCCGAAGGACAGGACATTCGATGAGCAGTTCTTC. Translation gives CVSSPKDRTFDEQFF. The rearrangement joins TRBV7-6 to TRBJ2-1; 7 bases fit TRBD1. This CDR3 contains 15 residues. The germline V gene encodes CDR1 SGHVS and CDR2 FNYEAQ.

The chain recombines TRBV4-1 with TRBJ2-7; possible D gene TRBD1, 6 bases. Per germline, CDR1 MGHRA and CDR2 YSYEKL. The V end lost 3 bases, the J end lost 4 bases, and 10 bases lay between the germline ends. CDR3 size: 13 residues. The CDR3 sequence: CASSHYTGYEQYF. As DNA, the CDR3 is TGCGCCAGCAGCCATTACACAGGGTACGAGCAGTACTTC.

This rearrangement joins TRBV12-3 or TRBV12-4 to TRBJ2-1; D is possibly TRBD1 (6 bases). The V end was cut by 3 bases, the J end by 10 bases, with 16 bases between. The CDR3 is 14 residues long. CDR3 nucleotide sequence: TGTGCCAGCAGTTTCAGGGGACACTACGGGGAGCAGTTCTTC. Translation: CASSFRGHYGEQFF.

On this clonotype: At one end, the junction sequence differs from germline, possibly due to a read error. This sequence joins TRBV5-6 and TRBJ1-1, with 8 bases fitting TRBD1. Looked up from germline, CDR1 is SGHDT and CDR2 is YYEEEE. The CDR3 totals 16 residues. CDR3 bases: TGTGCCAGCAGCCCGCTAAGAGGACAGGGCTGGACTGAAACTTTCTTT. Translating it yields CASSPLRGQGWTETFF.

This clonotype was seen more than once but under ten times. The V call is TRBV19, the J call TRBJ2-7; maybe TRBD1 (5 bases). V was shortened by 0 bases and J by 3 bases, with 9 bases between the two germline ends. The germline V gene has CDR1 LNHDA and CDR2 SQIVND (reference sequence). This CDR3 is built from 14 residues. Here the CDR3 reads CASSIEAGFYEQYF. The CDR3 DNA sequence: TGTGCCAGTAGTATAGAGGCAGGGTTCTACGAGCAGTACTTC.

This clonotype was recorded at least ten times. The CDR3 protein is CASSGRFFRNNEQFF. The CDR3 bases are TGTGCCAGCAGCGGACGGTTTTTTAGGAACAATGAGCAGTTCTTC. The chain joins TRBV7-9 to TRBJ2-1; no clear D. CDR3 size: 15 residues. Germline values: CDR1 SEHNR, CDR2 FQNEAQ (reference sequence). V shed 5 bases and J shed 5 bases, with 16 bases lying between them.

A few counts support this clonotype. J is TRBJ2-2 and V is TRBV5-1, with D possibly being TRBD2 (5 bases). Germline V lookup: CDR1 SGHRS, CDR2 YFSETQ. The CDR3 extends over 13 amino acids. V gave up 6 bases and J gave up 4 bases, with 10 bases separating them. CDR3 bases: TGCGCCAGCACCGATGCGGGCACCGGGGAGCTGTTTTTT. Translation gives CASTDAGTGELFF.